The 20 T cell receptor beta chains below were found in one sample sequenced in a study of response to subunit inactivated influenza vaccine. TCRdb fed the RT-PCR reads into MiXCR, producing one record per CDR3 protein. This table holds fewer than 550,000 distinct CDR3 sequences, 25% found once. The material was CD4+ T cells sorted from PBMCs, obtained less than 6 days after vaccination. These receptors originate from a man aged 50-59 years who received an inactivated influenza vaccine.

The chain couples TRBV10-3 to TRBJ2-7; D might be TRBD1 or TRBD2, each matching 6 bases. The CDR3 contains 14 residues. Trimming removed 0 bases at V and 4 bases at J, with 10 bases between. Germline V gene sequence: CDR1 ENHRY, CDR2 SYGVKD. The CDR3: CAISESRGEYEQYF. DNA for the CDR3: TGTGCCATCAGTGAGTCAAGGGGGGAATACGAGCAGTACTTC.

The V call is TRBV15, the J call TRBJ2-1; 8 nucleotides agree with TRBD1. Losses at the gene ends were 0 bases for V and 2 bases for J; bases not matched to a gene: 6. Germline V gene lookup returns CDR1 LNHNV and CDR2 YYDKDF (reference sequence). The CDR3 has 17 residues. The CDR3 is CATSRDRAGQAYNEQFF. DNA for the CDR3: TGTGCCACCAGCAGAGATCGGGCGGGACAGGCCTACAATGAGCAGTTCTTC.

This clonotype has a handful of counts. The chain recombines TRBV12-3 or TRBV12-4 with TRBJ2-1; 8 nucleotides agree with TRBD1. The V and J ends lost 4 bases and 4 bases, in that order; junction bases with no gene match: 6. There are 15 residues in the CDR3. The CDR3: CASSSTGGRYNEQFF. The CDR3 nucleotides read TGTGCCAGCAGTTCAACAGGGGGGAGGTACAATGAGCAGTTCTTC.

This clonotype appeared a few times. The chain couples TRBV6-1 to TRBJ2-7, with TRBD2 matching over 9 bases. In germline, CDR1 is MNHNS, CDR2 SASEGT. The CDR3 has 17 amino acids. V trimming: 2 bases; J trimming: 4 bases; junction bases outside the gene matches: 12. The DNA for the CDR3 is TGTGCCAGCAGTGAAAGGGTGGCTAGCGGGATTGGGTACGAGCAGTACTTC. Amino acids: CASSERVASGIGYEQYF.

The CDR3 DNA reads as TGTGCCATCTCTCCCGGGACAACCTACGAGCAGTACTTC. The encoded protein is CAISPGTTYEQYF. The chain links TRBV10-3 to TRBJ2-7; maybe TRBD1 (6 bases). Germline V gives CDR1 ENHRY, CDR2 SYGVKD. This CDR3 has 13 residues. Trimming removed 8 bases from V and 2 bases from J, with 13 bases in between.

This sequence joins TRBV10-3 and TRBJ2-7; no clear D. Per the germline V gene, CDR1 is ENHRY and CDR2 is SYGVKD. The ends were cut back, 3 bases at V and 3 bases at J, with 3 bases in the middle. There are 11 residues in the CDR3. The CDR3 nucleotides are TGTGCCATCAGTGACCTCTACGAGCAGTACTTC. Translating gives CAISDLYEQYF.

A few counts support this clonotype. The genes are TRBV12-3 or TRBV12-4 and TRBJ1-4, with a tentative D call TRBD1 (6 bases). V lost 5 bases, J lost 11 bases, and 18 bases lay in between. The CDR3 has 14 residues. The DNA of the CDR3 is TGTGCCAGCAGTCAAGCGGGGGCTGGGGTTAAACTGTTTTTT. Translation gives CASSQAGAGVKLFF.

The chain links TRBV6-2 or TRBV6-3 to TRBJ1-1; 7 bases are shared with TRBD1. V shed 5 bases, J shed 1 base, and the junction held 10 bases outside the gene matches. CDR3 size: 16 residues. The germline CDR1 and CDR2 sequences are MNHEY and SVGEGT. The CDR3 is CASSRMTGTGNTEAFF. CDR3 nucleotides: TGTGCCAGCAGTCGAATGACAGGGACCGGGAACACTGAAGCTTTCTTT.

CDR3 DNA: TGTGCCAGCAGTTATACAGGGTCCACCGGGGAGCTGTTTTTT. Translating it yields CASSYTGSTGELFF. This chain links TRBV7-2 with TRBJ2-2; D might be TRBD1 (6 bases). This CDR3 contains 14 residues. V gave up 6 bases and J gave up 4 bases, with 12 bases separating them. Germline-derived CDR1 and CDR2 are SGHTA and FQGNSA.

This clonotype was found a few times. J is TRBJ2-1 and V is TRBV4-1, with a tentative D call TRBD1 (7 bases). The CDR3 is made up of 14 amino acids. The germline V gene encodes CDR1 MGHRA and CDR2 YSYEKL. V lost 0 bases, J lost 12 bases, and 15 bases lay in between. The CDR3 nucleotides are TGCGCCAGCAGCCAAGATCTTCAGGGGGGATGGCAGTTCTTC. As protein: CASSQDLQGGWQFF.

The chain is built from TRBV12-3 or TRBV12-4 and TRBJ2-7; D may be TRBD1 (7 bases). This CDR3 has 13 amino acids. With 6 bases removed from V and 7 bases from J, the gap between germline ends came to 16 bases. CDR3 nucleotides: TGTGCCAGCAGACCGGAGGGGGCGGGGGAGCAGTACTTC. Translation: CASRPEGAGEQYF.

This clonotype appeared a few times. J is TRBJ2-5 and V is TRBV4-2; 10 positions agree with TRBD2. The germline V gene has CDR1 LGHNA and CDR2 YNFKEQ. The J segment lost 5 bases and the V segment lost 2 bases, leaving 8 bases of the junction unmatched. The length of the CDR3 is 16 residues. CDR3 sequence reads: CASSQQASGSWETQYF. For the CDR3, the DNA is TGTGCCAGCAGCCAACAGGCTAGCGGGAGTTGGGAGACCCAGTACTTC.

The rearrangement joins TRBV12-3 or TRBV12-4 to TRBJ2-7; perhaps TRBD2 as D (5 bases). Trimming left V 3 bases short and J 6 bases short, with 12 bases between. The CDR3 runs to 13 residues. For the CDR3, the DNA is TGTGCCAGCAGTTTTAAGGTTGGAGGCGAGCAGTACTTC. It encodes CASSFKVGGEQYF.

In this sample, this clonotype turned up a few times. V is TRBV4-2 and J is TRBJ2-1; TRBD2 matches 13 bases. Germline CDR1 reads LGHNA; CDR2 reads YNFKEQ. This CDR3 has 15 residues. V shed 7 bases and J 6 bases; nucleotides not matched to a gene: 6. For the CDR3, the DNA is TGTGCCAGCATACCCAGGACTAGCGGGGGCAATGAGCAGTTCTTC. This translates into CASIPRTSGGNEQFF.

This clonotype was counted a few times. The V gene is TRBV27, the J gene TRBJ1-1; D remains ambiguous. The CDR3 runs to 15 residues. Germline CDR1 and CDR2: MNHEY and SMNVEV (reference sequence). V was cut by 4 bases and J by 5 bases, with 17 bases left in between. CDR3 amino acids: CASSSLQSTGTEAFF. The CDR3 DNA follows: TGTGCCAGCAGTTCTCTCCAATCCACGGGAACTGAAGCTTTCTTT.

This rearrangement joins TRBV6-6 to TRBJ1-1; D gene ambiguous. CDR1 and CDR2 from the germline V gene are MNHNY and SVGAGI (reference sequence). CDR3 size: 11 residues. Between the trimmed V and J ends, which lost 4 bases and 4 bases, there was a span of 4 bases. This CDR3 reads CASSFTTEAFF. The CDR3 DNA is TGTGCCAGCAGTTTCACCACTGAAGCTTTCTTT.

The V and J genes are TRBV7-8 and TRBJ2-3; D perhaps matches TRBD1 (5 bases). Germline CDR1 SGHVS, CDR2 FQNEAQ. CDR3 size: 14 residues. The germline V and J ends were trimmed by 4 bases and 3 bases, with 11 bases remaining between them. In nucleotides, the CDR3 is TGTGCCAGCAGCTCCAGGGCCTTGACAGATACGCAGTATTTT. It translates to CASSSRALTDTQYF.

This clonotype was observed a few times. V and J are TRBV28 and TRBJ2-7, with D hard to call. Germline-derived CDR1 and CDR2 are MDHEN and SYDVKM. The CDR3 loop spans 16 amino acids. Trimming pared 2 bases from V and 1 base from J, leaving 15 bases between. Here the CDR3 reads CASSLRPDTPSYEQYF. CDR3 coding DNA: TGTGCCAGCAGTTTACGCCCTGATACCCCATCCTACGAGCAGTACTTC.

This clonotype has a count of ten or more. This chain links TRBV19 with TRBJ2-3; D is ambiguous. Germline V gene lookup returns CDR1 LNHDA and CDR2 SQIVND (reference sequence). V dropped 2 bases and J dropped 5 bases, with 14 bases sitting between them. There are 15 residues in the CDR3. The CDR3, as DNA: TGTGCCAGTAGTATACTGAGTCTACAAGGAGATACGCAGTATTTT. It codes for CASSILSLQGDTQYF.

The V gene is TRBV20-1, the J gene TRBJ2-5; 7 bases fit TRBD1. The CDR3 sequence is 14 residues long. CDR1 is DFQATT, CDR2 SNEGSKA, per germline (reference sequence). The V and J ends lost 3 bases and 4 bases, in that order; junction bases with no gene match: 8. The CDR3 nucleotides are TGCAGTGCTAGTGGCAGGGGGAATTCAGAGACCCAGTACTTC. This translates into CSASGRGNSETQYF.